What follows are 23 T cell receptor beta chains derived from one specimen sequenced in a study of Ad26.COV2.S vaccination and SARS-CoV-2 variants. Libraries were prepared by immunoSEQ multiplex PCR; TCRdb keeps only in-frame clonotypes and omits some of them. This sample has roughly 700,000 clones, with approximately 88% found just once. Regarding treatment: approximately 18 received Ad26.COV2.S at low or high dose, single or two shots; 5 received placebo; per-sample allocation not given. Collection of samples fell on day 63 after the first vaccine or placebo injection. The sequencing here drew on peripheral blood, taken in a trial of Ad26.COV2.S vaccine versus placebo. These TCRs come from a person aged 18-65 years who received the Ad26.COV2.S COVID-19 vaccine or a placebo.

The chain joins TRBV24-1 to TRBJ1-6; the match to TRBD1 covers 9 bases. Germline lookup yields CDR1 KGHDR and CDR2 SFDVKD. With V trimmed by 4 bases and J by 8 bases, 14 bases remained unmatched. The CDR3 is made up of 18 amino acids. Here the CDR3 reads CATSDHRKGQGPDSPLHF. The CDR3 DNA reads as TGTGCCACCAGTGACCATCGCAAGGGACAGGGCCCTGATTCACCCCTCCACTTT.

The rearrangement uses TRBV3-1 (or the pseudogene TRBV3-2) and TRBJ2-2; 10 nucleotides line up with TRBD2. Germline assignment: CDR1 LGHDT and CDR2 YNNKEL (reference sequence). The CDR3 covers 19 residues. The J segment lost 6 bases and the V segment lost 4 bases, leaving 17 bases of the junction unmatched. DNA for the CDR3: TGTGCCAGCAGCCTTCCCCTTTGGAGCGGGAGGGCCGTAGCCGGGGAGCTGTTTTTT. Residues: CASSLPLWSGRAVAGELFF.

The V gene is TRBV29-1, the J gene TRBJ2-3; possibly TRBD2 for D (6 bases). The germline V and J ends were trimmed by 6 bases and 3 bases, with 13 bases remaining between them. In germline, CDR1 is SQVTM, CDR2 ANQGSEA. The CDR3 is made up of 13 amino acids. The CDR3 reads CSVGTRGTDTQYF. The DNA for the CDR3 is TGCAGCGTCGGGACGCGGGGAACAGATACGCAGTATTTT.

This chain joins TRBV6-5 and TRBJ2-2; 7 bases map to TRBD1. V dropped 4 bases and J dropped 7; count of bases not matched to a gene: 6. Germline V lookup: CDR1 MNHEY, CDR2 SVGAGI. This CDR3 is 14 amino acids long. The CDR3 protein is CASSLYRGGGELFF. Written as DNA, the CDR3 is TGTGCCAGCAGTTTATACAGGGGTGGCGGGGAGCTGTTTTTT.

The rearrangement uses TRBV4-1 and TRBJ2-1, with 7 nucleotides matching TRBD1. CDR3 length: 14 amino acids. Trimming at V came to 1 base and at J to 5 bases, leaving 2 bases not matched to a gene. Germline CDR1 reads MGHRA; CDR2 reads YSYEKL. The DNA of the CDR3 is TGCGCCAGCAGCCAAGGACAGGGAAACAATGAGCAGTTCTTC. Its protein is CASSQGQGNNEQFF.

The chain uses TRBV24-1 and TRBJ1-2; D is possibly TRBD1 (5 bases). The CDR3 extends over 12 amino acids. With 3 bases removed from V and 8 bases from J, the gap between germline ends came to 9 bases. Germline V gene sequence: CDR1 KGHDR, CDR2 SFDVKD. CDR3 sequence (DNA): TGTGCCACCAGTGATCCTGACAGCGGCTACACCTTC. Translating gives CATSDPDSGYTF.

The CDR3 bases are TGCAGCGCCAACCCCGTGGACACTGAAGCTTTCTTT. Its protein is CSANPVDTEAFF. The rearrangement links TRBV29-1 to TRBJ1-1; D not certain. CDR1 and CDR2 from the germline V gene are SQVTM and ANQGSEA. The CDR3 spans 12 residues. Deletions cut 7 bases from V and 3 bases from J, with 12 bases between. The full variable domain, with the rest looked up from reference TRBV29-1 and TRBJ1-1, is SAVISQKPSRDICQRGTSLTIQCQVDSQVTMMFWYRQQPGQSLTLIATANQGSEATYESGFVIDKFPISRPNLTFSTLTVSNMSPEDSSIYLCSANPVDTEAFFGQGTRLTVV.

The rearrangement uses TRBV27 and TRBJ1-6; D ambiguous. Trimming removed 6 bases at V and 9 bases at J, with 15 bases between. The CDR3 covers 14 residues. Germline V gene lookup returns CDR1 MNHEY and CDR2 SMNVEV (reference sequence). The CDR3 DNA follows: TGTGCCAGCAGGGGGTGGGGTGGAGGTTCACCCCTCCACTTT. It is translated as CASRGWGGGSPLHF.

CDR3 amino acids: CAWQRGLAGAYEQYF. In DNA, the CDR3 is TGTGCCTGGCAGAGAGGATTAGCGGGAGCCTACGAGCAGTACTTC. The chain uses TRBV30 and TRBJ2-7; 9 nucleotides line up with TRBD2. CDR3 size: 15 residues. Germline trimming cut 5 bases from V and 2 bases from J; bases unmatched to any gene: 10. Per the germline V gene, CDR1 is GTSNPN and CDR2 is SVGIG (reference sequence).

As concerns this clone: Within the sample, other DNA sequences also encode this same CDR3. The chain uses TRBV7-9 and TRBJ1-2; D is undetermined. CDR3 size: 12 residues. Germline CDR1 is SEHNR and CDR2 is FQNEAQ (reference sequence). Trimming cost V 3 bases and J 2 bases, with 4 bases left between them. The CDR3 region is CASSLTNYGYTF. CDR3 DNA sequence: TGTGCCAGCAGCTTGACAAACTATGGCTACACCTTC.

The chain recombines TRBV29-1 with TRBJ2-7, with D possibly TRBD1 on 7 matching bases. The germline V and J ends were trimmed by 2 bases and 4 bases, with 12 bases remaining between them. CDR1 is SQVTM and CDR2 is ANQGSEA in the germline V gene. This CDR3 has 13 residues. CDR3 bases: TGCAGCGTTGAACTACAGGGGACTTACGAGCAGTACTTC. It translates to CSVELQGTYEQYF.

The V call is TRBV6-5, the J call TRBJ2-7; unclear D gene. The V gene's germline CDR1 is MNHEY and CDR2 SVGAGI. V shed 2 bases and J shed 0 bases, with 5 bases lying between them. This CDR3 comprises 13 residues. The DNA of the CDR3 is TGTGCCAGCAGTTACGGGTACTCCTACGAGCAGTACTTC. This translates into CASSYGYSYEQYF.

This clone appeared a single time. The chain has TRBV6-6 and TRBJ2-1; tentative D call: TRBD2 (6 bases). The CDR3 sequence is 16 residues long. Per germline, CDR1 MNHNY and CDR2 SVGAGI (reference sequence). The V end lost 5 bases, the J end lost 1 base, and 15 bases lay between the germline ends. CDR3 nucleotides: TGTGCCAGCAGTCCCCGGGACTCGCTATCCTACAATGAGCAGTTCTTC. The encoded protein is CASSPRDSLSYNEQFF.

The chain combines TRBV6-5 with TRBJ2-7; D remains ambiguous. The germline V gene encodes CDR1 MNHEY and CDR2 SVGAGI. V was clipped by 0 bases and J by 2 bases, with 11 bases between them. The CDR3 is 15 residues long. The CDR3 loop reads CASSYSFGLPYEQYF. CDR3 coding DNA: TGTGCCAGCAGTTACTCCTTCGGTTTACCCTACGAGCAGTACTTC.

This clone was detected only once. The chain joins TRBV5-1 to TRBJ1-2; a possible D gene is TRBD1 (5 bases). CDR1 is SGHRS and CDR2 is YFSETQ in the germline V gene. Deletions cut 0 bases from V and 6 bases from J, with 9 bases between. CDR3 length: 13 residues. The CDR3 here is CASSLAPGNGYTF. CDR3 DNA sequence: TGCGCCAGCAGCTTGGCCCCAGGGAATGGCTACACCTTC.

The chain recombines TRBV7-2 with TRBJ2-6, with 8 bases matching TRBD2. CDR3 length: 15 residues. From germline, CDR1 is SGHTA and CDR2 FQGNSA. Germline trimming cut 5 bases from V and 2 bases from J; bases unmatched to any gene: 2. This chain's CDR3 is CASSTGGAGANVLTF. CDR3 in DNA: TGTGCCAGCAGCACGGGGGGGGCTGGGGCCAACGTCCTGACTTTC.

V is TRBV28 and J is TRBJ2-7; D is uncertain. In germline, CDR1 is MDHEN, CDR2 SYDVKM. V was shortened by 4 bases and J by 5 bases, with 6 bases between the two germline ends. CDR3 length equals 11 residues. The CDR3 loop is CASSYSDEQYF. The CDR3 coding sequence is TGTGCCAGCAGTTACTCAGACGAGCAGTACTTC.

This chain connects TRBV29-1 to TRBJ2-1; a weak D match, TRBD1 (6 bases). The germline V gene has CDR1 SQVTM and CDR2 ANQGSEA. The CDR3 length is 12 residues. Trimming left V 7 bases short and J 2 bases short, with 9 bases between. CDR3 coding DNA: TGCAGCGCTAGGACAGCCTACAATGAGCAGTTCTTC. It specifies CSARTAYNEQFF.

This chain uses TRBV9 with TRBJ1-6, with 7 bases fitting TRBD1. Germline values: CDR1 SGDLS, CDR2 YYNGEE. Trimming cost V 4 bases and J 7 bases; bases outside gene matches: 8. CDR3 length: 15 amino acids. The chain's CDR3 is CASSTTTGMNSPLHF. DNA for the CDR3: TGTGCCAGCAGCACAACGACAGGGATGAATTCACCCCTCCACTTT.

This chain joins TRBV2 and TRBJ1-2; D may be TRBD1 (6 bases). The V end lost 2 bases, the J end lost 8 bases, and 12 bases lay between the germline ends. Germline V gives CDR1 SNHLY, CDR2 FYNNEI. CDR3 length: 13 residues. The CDR3 loop reads CASSEQGRTGYTF. DNA for the CDR3: TGTGCCAGCAGTGAACAGGGGAGGACCGGCTACACCTTC.

The sample holds a few counts of this clone. The gene calls are TRBV9 and TRBJ2-7; D ambiguous. The CDR3 has 15 residues. CDR1 and CDR2 from the germline V gene are SGDLS and YYNGEE. V dropped 1 base and J dropped 0 bases, with 11 bases sitting between them. The CDR3 reads CASSVRPANSYEQYF. For the CDR3, the DNA is TGTGCCAGCAGCGTAAGGCCAGCTAACTCCTACGAGCAGTACTTC.

The chain employs TRBV2 and TRBJ2-2, with D possibly matching TRBD2 (6 bases). The CDR3 totals 14 residues. V lost 9 bases, J lost 7 bases, and 18 bases lay in between. In germline, CDR1 is SNHLY, CDR2 FYNNEI. The CDR3 region is CARSRGQQGGELFF. CDR3 DNA sequence: TGTGCCAGGTCGCGGGGTCAACAAGGCGGGGAGCTGTTTTTT.

CDR3 amino acids: CASSEPTGTGGLDTQYF. In nucleotides, the CDR3 is TGTGCCAGCAGTGAACCCACCGGGACAGGGGGCTTGGATACGCAGTATTTT. The chain links TRBV2 to TRBJ2-3; 12 nucleotides line up with TRBD1. The V segment lost 2 bases and the J segment 6 bases; nucleotides outside the gene matches: 9. CDR1 SNHLY and CDR2 FYNNEI come from the germline V gene. The CDR3 is 17 amino acids.